This entry features one TCR beta chain sequence. Its binding antigen is unknown. No much larger clone is present one base from it, and per-base qualities are unavailable. The data stem from a study of T cell repertoires in cytomegalovirus infection (dated by TCRdb to the late 2010s). Notes on the research overall: Peptide stimulations targeted recently identified HLA-C-restricted CMV epitopes, whose presentation resists viral immunomodulation, together with well-studied HLA-B-restricted epitopes. Donor HLA type was relevant to the analysis, as public TCR beta signatures indicated carriage of CMV infection together with the matching HLA type.

Reads for this sample came from an Illumina HiSeq 1500. Starting from the raw public reads, TCRdb applied fastp trimming at Q25, assembled clones with MiXCR and retained in-frame beta chains. Rows merge per CDR3 protein into single entries with the most common DNA and genes. Across this sample there are 570,000 or so distinct CDR3 sequences, with under 45% seen only once. The ten largest clonotypes hold 48% of the sample. The paper as a whole reports these results and caveats: Cumulative frequency of public TCR beta family members discriminated carriers of CMV infection plus the relevant HLA type in this cohort and an independent approximately 350-donor cohort. The ex vivo response was dominated by HLA-C-restricted CMV-specific TCR beta clonotypes, which also provided the single most frequent clonotype in two of eight donors.

V loses 10 bases, J loses 9 bases, and the germline ends lie 11 bases apart. Based on the germline V gene, the CDR1 and CDR2 sequences are SGHAT and FQNNGV. The CDR3 spans 10 residues, from the cysteine through the phenylalanine. The kept DNA is CDR3 alone, 30 bases in frame from the first base. Interpreted using the paper, the treatment or condition label stands for: in vitro stimulation with specific CMV peptide epitopes to enrich CMV-specific T cells. The chain uses TRBV11-2 and TRBJ2-3; the D segment could be TRBD1, given 7 matching bases. The sample here was cultured PBMCs, taken from culture after CMV antigen stimulation. This receptor was obtained from a human donor in good health (CMV status not recorded). Some clones in this sample may be carry-over from other donors' samples. The CDR3 protein sequence reads: CATGGRTQYF. The DNA is TGTGCCACAGGGGGGAGGACGCAGTATTTT.